This T cell receptor (beta chain) was identified during a study of blood T cells in healthy people across ages. Study information: The capture of about one barcoded beta molecule per two T cells was achieved by template switching. Regarding the study as a whole: Older age went with lower TCR beta diversity per million T cells, in a roughly linear way.

With regard to this clonotype: The antigen remains unidentified.

Using a J-beta primer mix together with a sample-barcoded 5' primer, a second PCR was run for about 7 to 12 cycles. MiXCR, run by TCRdb on the 5' RACE reads, gives a single entry per CDR3 protein. Seen here are 750,000 to 950,000 distinct CDR3 sequences, almost 30% observed once, and the top ten hold 10% to 13%. Trimming stripped 5 bases from V and 4 bases from J, with 17 bases between. This CDR3 is 15 amino acids long. Germline V gene lookup returns CDR1 MDHEN and CDR2 SYDVKM. This sample also appeared in a second study, on T cells of mothers and their children. That study adds: Sequencing got over 8.5 million TCR beta CDR3 reads from each mother and several million from each child.

V gene TRBV28 combines with J gene TRBJ1-2; tentative D call: TRBD1 (6 bases). The material sequenced was blood. This receptor was identified in a woman between 40 and 50 years old in good health. This CDR3 reads CASSLQIRGGYGYTF. In nucleotides, the CDR3 is TGTGCCAGCAGTCTACAGATCAGGGGAGGCTATGGCTACACCTTC.